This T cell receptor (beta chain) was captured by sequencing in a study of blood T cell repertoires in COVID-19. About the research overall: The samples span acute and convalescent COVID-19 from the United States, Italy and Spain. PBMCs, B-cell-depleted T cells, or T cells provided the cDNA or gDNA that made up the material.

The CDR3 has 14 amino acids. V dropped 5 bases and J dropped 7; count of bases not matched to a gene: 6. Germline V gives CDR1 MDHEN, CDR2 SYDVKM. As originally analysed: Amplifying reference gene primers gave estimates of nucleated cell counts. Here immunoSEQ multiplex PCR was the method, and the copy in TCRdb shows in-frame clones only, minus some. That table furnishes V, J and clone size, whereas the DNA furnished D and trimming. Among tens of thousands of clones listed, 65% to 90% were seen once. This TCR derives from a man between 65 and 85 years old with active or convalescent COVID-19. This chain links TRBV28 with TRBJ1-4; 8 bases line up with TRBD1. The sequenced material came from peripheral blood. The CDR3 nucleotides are TGTGCCAGCAGTCAGGGGGCCGAAAGTGAAAAACTGTTTTTT. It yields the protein CASSQGAESEKLFF.